This TCR beta chain appears in the sequencing data of a study of blood T cell repertoires in COVID-19 (dated by TCRdb to the early 2020s). Study-wide context: Samples from collaborators originated in the United States, Italy and Spain and spanned both the acute and convalescent phases of COVID-19. The material from the prospective study consisted of cDNA or gDNA derived from T cells, B-cell-depleted T cells, or PBMCs. The sample metadata nearly always contained a de-identified subject ID, COVID-19 status, age in years and sex. The samples were drawn from two sources: the first 160 participants of the ongoing ImmuneRACE study, and 1,254 subjects contributed by 6 global collaborators. Subjects who had been exposed to COVID-19, were actively infected with it, or had recovered from it provided the deeply sampled blood TCRbeta repertoires that made up the dataset. Where available, HLA class I and class II types were obtained from metadata supplied by the sample provider rather than from assay-based typing. A freely available public database, intended as a resource for researchers studying the immune response to SARS-CoV-2, is where the repertoires were released.

Whole blood was collected in K2EDTA tubes by collaborating institutions according to the institutions' own protocols. For TCRbeta analysis, collaborator samples were shipped as frozen whole blood, as isolated PBMCs, or as DNA extracted from either sample type. The paper as a whole reports these results and caveats: How much clinical and demographic metadata was included differed by source and by participant, and the metadata was provided uncurated.

The immunoSEQ Assay, a bias-controlled multiplex PCR, was used to amplify TCRbeta CDR3 regions from genomic DNA. The paper's data handling went like this. Within the assay, amplification of reference gene primers was used to estimate how many nucleated cells each sample contained. To quantify the absolute abundance of each unique TCRbeta CDR3 rearrangement, sequence reads were collapsed and filtered. For each sample, productive Simpson clonality was calculated by taking the square root of Simpson's diversity index across productive rearrangements. TCRdb carries this immuneACCESS record with in-frame sequences only. Its versions omit some clonotypes, under half of them owing to an unresolved V gene in the studies checked, with the rest unexplained. V and J calls and clone size are those listed in that table; D and trimming were worked out from the DNA. Recorded for this sample are some 150,000 clones; approximately 78% of them occurred a single time. The top ten hold roughly 1.8% of the sample.

Only one count was recorded for this clone. The antigen this receptor binds is unknown. No base quality values were provided; no much bigger clone lies one nucleotide off. Germline trimming: 0 bases from V, 2 bases from J; junction bases outside gene matches: 7. CDR1 and CDR2 are drawn from the germline V gene: KGHDR, SFDVKD. Its CDR3 holds 19 amino acids, cysteine through phenylalanine. Left in the record is the CDR3 DNA by itself, 57 bases read in frame from the first base. The sequence derives from a man older than 75 with acute or convalescent COVID-19. The sequence joins TRBV24-1 to TRBJ2-2, and 11 bases in between align with TRBD2. Sequencing input: peripheral blood. The nucleotide sequence is given as TGTGCCACCAGTGATTTGTATGCGACTAGCGGGACTAACACCGGGGAGCTGTTTTTT. This gives the protein CATSDLYATSGTNTGELFF.